Below are 9 T cell receptor beta chains sequenced from a single sample in a study of blood T cell repertoires in COVID-19. The table came from immunoSEQ multiplex PCR; TCRdb's copy has only in-frame clones and leaves some out. Of about 70,000 clones listed, over 75% are singletons. Sequencing used peripheral blood. Source of these receptors: a man older than 75 with acute or convalescent COVID-19.

This clone came up a few times. V is TRBV5-4 and J is TRBJ1-1, with 7 positions matching TRBD1. The ends lost 1 base at V and 2 bases at J; junction bases unmatched: 8. Germline V CDR1 and CDR2: SGHNT, YYREEE (reference sequence). The CDR3 is made up of 16 amino acids. The chain's CDR3 is CASSLYARQGNTEAFF. For the CDR3, the DNA is TGTGCCAGCAGCTTGTATGCCCGACAGGGCAACACTGAAGCTTTCTTT.

The V and J genes are TRBV20-1 and TRBJ1-1; D unresolved. The CDR3 contains 11 residues. The V gene lost 5 bases and the J gene lost 7 bases, with 11 bases spanning the gap. Germline V lookup: CDR1 DFQATT, CDR2 SNEGSKA (reference sequence). The DNA of the CDR3 is TGCAGTGCTCCTGCACACCGTGAAGCTTTCTTT. It is translated as CSAPAHREAFF.

This clone has more than one count but fewer than ten. The J gene is TRBJ1-1, the V gene TRBV29-1, with a possible D match to TRBD1 (6 bases). Trimming stripped 7 bases from V and 3 bases from J, with 15 bases between. Germline assignment: CDR1 SQVTM and CDR2 ANQGSEA. This CDR3 spans 13 amino acids. DNA for the CDR3: TGCAGCGGGGGGCCCAGCCAGGACACTGAAGCTTTCTTT. This sequence encodes CSGGPSQDTEAFF.

Here the CDR3 reads CATQTGVTEAFF. CDR3 DNA: TGTGCCACCCAGACAGGGGTCACTGAAGCTTTCTTT. The chain joins TRBV24-1 to TRBJ1-1; 8 nucleotides match TRBD1. V gave up 9 bases and J gave up 4 bases; unmatched junction bases: 3. The CDR3 runs 12 residues. CDR1 is KGHDR, CDR2 SFDVKD, per germline.

The chain uses TRBV19 and TRBJ1-6, with TRBD1 matching over 7 bases. Trimming removed 5 bases from V and 5 bases from J; junction bases left unmatched: 6. This CDR3 has 15 amino acids. Looked up from germline, CDR1 is LNHDA and CDR2 is SQIVND (reference sequence). CDR3 residues: CASSLRQGNNSPLHF. CDR3 nucleotide sequence: TGTGCCAGTAGTCTTAGACAGGGAAATAATTCACCCCTCCACTTT.

V is TRBV7-2 and J is TRBJ2-7; 8 positions agree with TRBD2. Germline V lookup: CDR1 SGHTA, CDR2 FQGNSA. V lost 5 bases, J lost 7 bases, and 4 bases stayed unmatched. This CDR3 has 12 amino acids. The CDR3 DNA follows: TGTGCCAGCAGCCGGGGGGGCCAGGAGCAGTACTTC. Translating gives CASSRGGQEQYF.

The gene calls are TRBV28 and TRBJ1-2, with 9 positions matching TRBD1. Germline V gene lookup returns CDR1 MDHEN and CDR2 SYDVKM. The CDR3 runs 12 residues. CDR3 coding DNA: TGTGCTATCCGGACAGGGGACTATGGCTACACCTTC. This sequence encodes CAIRTGDYGYTF.

This clone was seen more than once but under ten times. This chain joins TRBV4-2 and TRBJ1-3, with 8 bases lining up with TRBD1. V was pared by 1 base and J by 8 bases, with 7 bases of the junction left unmatched. The CDR3 runs 15 residues. Germline V gene data show CDR1 as LGHNA and CDR2 as YNFKEQ. Here the CDR3 reads CASSQAEGQEYTIYF. In DNA form, the CDR3 reads TGTGCCAGCAGCCAAGCCGAGGGACAGGAATACACCATATATTTT.

The chain joins TRBV7-8 to TRBJ1-4; D unresolved. Germline CDR1 reads SGHVS; CDR2 reads FQNEAQ. This CDR3 has 13 residues. V lost 5 bases to trimming and J lost 5 bases, with 9 bases between them. The CDR3 DNA is TGTGCCAGCAGCCTGACACCAAATGAAAAACTGTTTTTT. This codes for CASSLTPNEKLFF. The complete variable domain, with remaining parts taken from reference TRBV7-8 and TRBJ1-4, reads GAGVSQSPRYKVAKRGQDVALRCDPISGHVSLFWYQQALGQGPEFLTYFQNEAQLDKSGLPSDRFFAERPEGSVSTLKIQRTQQEDSAVYLCASSLTPNEKLFFGSGTQLSVL.